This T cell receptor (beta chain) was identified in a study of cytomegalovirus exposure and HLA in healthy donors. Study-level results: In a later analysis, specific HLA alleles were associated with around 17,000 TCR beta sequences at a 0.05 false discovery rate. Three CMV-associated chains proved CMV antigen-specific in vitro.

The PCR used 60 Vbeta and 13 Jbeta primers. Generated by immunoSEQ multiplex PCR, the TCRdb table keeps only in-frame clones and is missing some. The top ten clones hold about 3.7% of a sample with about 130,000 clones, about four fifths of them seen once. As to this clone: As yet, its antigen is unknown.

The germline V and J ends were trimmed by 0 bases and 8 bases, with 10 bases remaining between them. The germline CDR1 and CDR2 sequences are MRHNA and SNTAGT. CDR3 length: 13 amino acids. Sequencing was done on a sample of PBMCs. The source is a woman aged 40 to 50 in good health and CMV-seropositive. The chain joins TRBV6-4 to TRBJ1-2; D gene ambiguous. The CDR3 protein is CASSDSVSNGYTF. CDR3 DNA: TGTGCCAGCAGTGACTCGGTCAGTAACGGCTACACCTTC.